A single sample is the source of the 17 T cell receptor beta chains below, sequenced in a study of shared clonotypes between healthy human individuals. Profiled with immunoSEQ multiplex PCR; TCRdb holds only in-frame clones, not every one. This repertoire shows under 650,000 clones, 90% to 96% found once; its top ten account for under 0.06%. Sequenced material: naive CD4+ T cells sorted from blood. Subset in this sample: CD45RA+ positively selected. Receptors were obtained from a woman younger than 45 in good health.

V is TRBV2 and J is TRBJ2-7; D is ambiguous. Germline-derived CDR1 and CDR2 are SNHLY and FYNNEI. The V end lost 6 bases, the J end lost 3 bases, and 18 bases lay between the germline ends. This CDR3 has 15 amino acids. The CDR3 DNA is TGTGCCAGCAGCTTCCACCCCTGGGCCTTCTACGAGCAGTACTTC. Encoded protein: CASSFHPWAFYEQYF. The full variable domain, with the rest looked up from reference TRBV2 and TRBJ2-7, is EPEVTQTPSHQVTQMGQEVILRCVPISNHLYFYWYRQILGQKVEFLVSFYNNEISEKSEIFDDQFSVERPDGSNFTLKIRSTKLEDSAMYFCASSFHPWAFYEQYFGPGTRLTVT.

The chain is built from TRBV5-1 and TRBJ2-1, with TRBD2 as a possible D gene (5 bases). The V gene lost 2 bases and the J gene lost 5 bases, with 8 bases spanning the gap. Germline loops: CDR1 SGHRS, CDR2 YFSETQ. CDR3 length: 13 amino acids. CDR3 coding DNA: TGCGCCAGCAGCTTCGAGGGAAACAATGAGCAGTTCTTC. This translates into CASSFEGNNEQFF.

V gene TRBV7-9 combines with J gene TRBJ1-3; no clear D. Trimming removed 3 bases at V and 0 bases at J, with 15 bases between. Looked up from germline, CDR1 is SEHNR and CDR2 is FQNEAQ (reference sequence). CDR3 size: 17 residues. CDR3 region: CASSFRGSLSSGNTIYF. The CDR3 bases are TGTGCCAGCAGCTTTCGGGGTAGTCTGAGCTCTGGAAACACCATATATTTT.

CDR3 region: CATRLAGGRGTSAGELFF. In DNA, the CDR3 is TGCGCCACACGACTAGCGGGAGGGCGGGGGACATCGGCCGGGGAGCTGTTTTTT. The chain couples TRBV5-1 to TRBJ2-2, with 14 bases lining up with TRBD2. Per germline, CDR1 SGHRS and CDR2 YFSETQ. V was pared by 9 bases and J by 6 bases, with 16 bases of the junction left unmatched. The CDR3 loop spans 18 amino acids.

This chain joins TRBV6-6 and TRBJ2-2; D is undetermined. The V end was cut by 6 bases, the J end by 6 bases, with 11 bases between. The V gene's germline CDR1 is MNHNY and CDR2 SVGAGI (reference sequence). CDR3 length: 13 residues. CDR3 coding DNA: TGTGCCAGCAGCGGATACAGACCCGGGGAGCTGTTTTTT. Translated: CASSGYRPGELFF.

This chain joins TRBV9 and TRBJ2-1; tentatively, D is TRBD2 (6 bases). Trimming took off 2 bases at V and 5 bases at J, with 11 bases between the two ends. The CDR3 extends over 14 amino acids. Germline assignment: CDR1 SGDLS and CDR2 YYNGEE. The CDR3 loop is CASSVGTQNNEQFF. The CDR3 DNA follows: TGTGCCAGCAGCGTCGGGACTCAAAACAATGAGCAGTTCTTC.

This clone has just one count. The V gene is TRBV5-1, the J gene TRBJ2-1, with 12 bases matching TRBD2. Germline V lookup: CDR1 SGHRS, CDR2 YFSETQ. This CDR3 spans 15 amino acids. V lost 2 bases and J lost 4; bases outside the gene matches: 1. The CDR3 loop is CASSFGLAGYNEQFF. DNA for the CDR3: TGCGCCAGCAGCTTCGGACTAGCGGGATACAATGAGCAGTTCTTC.

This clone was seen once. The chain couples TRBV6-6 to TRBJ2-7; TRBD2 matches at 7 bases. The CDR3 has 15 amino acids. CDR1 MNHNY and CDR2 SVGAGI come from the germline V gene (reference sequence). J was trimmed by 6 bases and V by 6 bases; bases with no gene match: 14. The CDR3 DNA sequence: TGTGCCAGCAGACGAGGGACGGGGGGAGAGTTCGAGCAGTACTTC. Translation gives CASRRGTGGEFEQYF.

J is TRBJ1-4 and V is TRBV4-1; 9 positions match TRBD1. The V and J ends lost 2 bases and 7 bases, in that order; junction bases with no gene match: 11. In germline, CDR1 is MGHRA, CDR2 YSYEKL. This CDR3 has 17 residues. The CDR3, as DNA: TGCGCCAGCAGCCAAACCCCACCCGGGACAGGGAGTGAAAAACTGTTTTTT. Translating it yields CASSQTPPGTGSEKLFF.

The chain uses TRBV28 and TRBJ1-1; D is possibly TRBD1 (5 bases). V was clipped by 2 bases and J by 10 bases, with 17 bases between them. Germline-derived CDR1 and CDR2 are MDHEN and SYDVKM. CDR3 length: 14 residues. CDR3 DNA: TGTGCCAGCAGTTTAACGGGGACGGGTGGCGGAGCTTTCTTT. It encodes CASSLTGTGGGAFF. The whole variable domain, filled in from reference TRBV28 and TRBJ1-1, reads DVKVTQSSRYLVKRTGEKVFLECVQDMDHENMFWYRQDPGLGLRLIYFSYDVKMKEKGDIPEGYSVSREKKERFSLILESASTNQTSMYLCASSLTGTGGGAFFGQGTRLTVV.

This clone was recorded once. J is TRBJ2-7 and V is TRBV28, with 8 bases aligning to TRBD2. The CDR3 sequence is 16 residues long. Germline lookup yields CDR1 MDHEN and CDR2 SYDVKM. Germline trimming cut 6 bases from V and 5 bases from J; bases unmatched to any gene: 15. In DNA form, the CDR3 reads TGTGCCAGCAGCCCCACGGTGGGAGCGGGAGTAAACGAGCAGTACTTC. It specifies CASSPTVGAGVNEQYF.

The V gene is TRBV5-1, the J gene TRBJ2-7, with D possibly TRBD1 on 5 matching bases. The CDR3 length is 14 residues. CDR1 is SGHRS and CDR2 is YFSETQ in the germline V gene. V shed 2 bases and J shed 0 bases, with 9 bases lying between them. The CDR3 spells CASSFGQHSYEQYF. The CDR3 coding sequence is TGCGCCAGCAGCTTTGGACAACACTCCTACGAGCAGTACTTC. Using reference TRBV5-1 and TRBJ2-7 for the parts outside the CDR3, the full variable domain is KAGVTQTPRYLIKTRGQQVTLSCSPISGHRSVSWYQQTPGQGLQFLFEYFSETQRNKGNFPGRFSGRQFSNSRSEMNVSTLELGDSALYLCASSFGQHSYEQYFGPGTRLTVT.

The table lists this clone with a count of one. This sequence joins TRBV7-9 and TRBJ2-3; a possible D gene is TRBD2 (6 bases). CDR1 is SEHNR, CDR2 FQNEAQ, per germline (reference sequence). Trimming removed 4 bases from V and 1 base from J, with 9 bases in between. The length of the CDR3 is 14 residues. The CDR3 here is CASSSSDRTDTQYF. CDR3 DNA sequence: TGTGCCAGCAGCTCTAGCGATCGCACAGATACGCAGTATTTT.

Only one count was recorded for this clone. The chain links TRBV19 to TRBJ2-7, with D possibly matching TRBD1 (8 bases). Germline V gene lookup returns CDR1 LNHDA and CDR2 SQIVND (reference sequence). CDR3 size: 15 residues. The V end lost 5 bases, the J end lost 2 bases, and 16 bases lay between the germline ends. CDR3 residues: CASSERDRLPYEQYF. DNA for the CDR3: TGTGCCAGTAGTGAGCGGGACAGGCTTCCCTACGAGCAGTACTTC.

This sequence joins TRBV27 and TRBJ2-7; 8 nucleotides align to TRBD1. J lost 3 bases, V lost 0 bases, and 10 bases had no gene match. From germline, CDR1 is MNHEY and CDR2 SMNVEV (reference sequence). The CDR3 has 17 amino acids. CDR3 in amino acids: CASSLSPSGGLLYEQYF. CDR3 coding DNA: TGTGCCAGCAGTTTATCTCCCTCAGGGGGCCTTCTCTACGAGCAGTACTTC.

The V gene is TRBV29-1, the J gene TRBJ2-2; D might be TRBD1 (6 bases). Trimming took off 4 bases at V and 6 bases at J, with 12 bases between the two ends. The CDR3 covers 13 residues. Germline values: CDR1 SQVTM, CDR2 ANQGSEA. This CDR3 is CSVGDTLAGELFF. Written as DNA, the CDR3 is TGCAGCGTTGGGGACACCTTGGCCGGGGAGCTGTTTTTT.

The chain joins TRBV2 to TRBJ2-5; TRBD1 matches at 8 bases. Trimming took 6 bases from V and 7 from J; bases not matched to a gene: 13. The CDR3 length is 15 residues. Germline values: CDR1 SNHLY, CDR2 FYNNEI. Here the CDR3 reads CASRGGTGPEGTQYF. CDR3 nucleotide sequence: TGTGCCAGCAGAGGAGGGACAGGCCCGGAAGGGACCCAGTACTTC.